A selection of T cell receptor beta chains follows, all from one sample in a study of CD8+ T cells in alopecia areata. Assay used: immunoSEQ multiplex PCR; TCRdb lists only in-frame clones, some missing. The sample lists 150,000 to 200,000 clones, around 60% occurring once. The sample here was CD4+ T cells sorted from blood, taken at week 24, from a patient treated with tofacitinib. These TCRs come from a human donor with alopecia areata. CDR3s include the opening cysteine and the closing phenylalanine or tryptophan. The D gene is left open where the match is weak. Expanded clones get a size class; other rows say once, few or many, or leave the size out.

j_call v_call clone_size d_call cdr3_nt cdr3_aa
TRBJ1-1 TRBV5-1 once - TGCGCCAGCAGCAGCGGGGGCCATACTGAAGCTTTCTTT CASSSGGHTEAFF
TRBJ1-1 TRBV6-6 few - TGTGCCAGCAGTTACCAAACTGAAGCTTTCTTT CASSYQTEAFF
TRBJ2-1 TRBV6-5 few TRBD2 TGTGCCAGCATGTTAGCGGGGGGGCTTGGGGAGCAGTTCTTC CASMLAGGLGEQFF
TRBJ2-5 TRBV7-9 - TRBD2 TGTGCCAGCAGCCCGGGACTATCACAAGAGACCCAGTACTTC CASSPGLSQETQYF
TRBJ2-1 TRBV4-1 - - TGCGCCAGCAGCCAAACTAATGAGCAGTTCTTC CASSQTNEQFF
TRBJ1-2 TRBV19 few - TGTGCCAGTAGTATCAACGGCGGGACGGGAGGCTACACCTTC CASSINGGTGGYTF
TRBJ2-7 TRBV30 - TRBD1 TGTGCCTGGAGGACCGGGACAGGGAGGACCTACGAGCAGTACTTC CAWRTGTGRTYEQYF
TRBJ2-7 TRBV5-1 - - TGCGCCAGCAGCTTGGAAGCTGCAGGAGGTAGCGAGCAGTACTTC CASSLEAAGGSEQYF
TRBJ2-5 TRBV9 - TRBD2 TGTGCCAGCAGCGTAGGTCCGGGGGGATCTTCCCAAGAGACCCAGTACTTC CASSVGPGGSSQETQYF
TRBJ2-5 TRBV29-1 - - TGCAGCGTGCCTCGAGGTCAGGGCGAGACCCAGTACTTC CSVPRGQGETQYF
TRBJ2-7 TRBV30 - TRBD1 TGTGCCTGGAGAGGGACAGGGGGTCCCTACGAGCAGTACTTC CAWRGTGGPYEQYF
TRBJ2-7 TRBV29-1 - TRBD2 TGCAGCGCCTGGACTAGCCAGTACGAGCAGTACTTC CSAWTSQYEQYF
TRBJ1-1 TRBV29-1 - TRBD1 TGCAGCGTTGGCGGCACCGGGACAGGGAACACTGAAGCTTTCTTT CSVGGTGTGNTEAFF
TRBJ1-1 TRBV4-2 - - TGTGCCAGCAGCCAAGAGAGGGACAACTTAGCGTACACTGAAGCTTTCTTT CASSQERDNLAYTEAFF
TRBJ1-5 TRBV28 - TRBD1 TGTGCCAGCAGCCCGCAGGGGGGAAGGAATCAGCCCCAGCATTTT CASSPQGGRNQPQHF
TRBJ2-5 TRBV29-1 few TRBD1 TGCAGCACGGACAGGGAGACCCAGTACTTC CSTDRETQYF
TRBJ1-1 TRBV10-3 once - TGTGCCATCAGTGAGGAAGGTGTCGGAGCATTGAGCACTGAAGCTTTCTTT CAISEEGVGALSTEAFF
TRBJ2-1 TRBV6-6 - TRBD1 TGTGCCAGCAGGGCCGGGACAGGGGGAAATGAGCAGTTCTTC CASRAGTGGNEQFF
TRBJ2-5 TRBV10-3 - TRBD2 TGTGCCATCAGAACGGGACTAGGAGAGACCCAGTACTTC CAIRTGLGETQYF
TRBJ2-5 TRBV5-1 - TRBD2 TGCGCCAGCGCGGGGGGGACTGGCCAAGAGACCCAGTACTTC CASAGGTGQETQYF
TRBJ2-7 TRBV30 - TRBD1 TGTGCCTGGAGTAAATCGACAGGGTACGAGCAGTACTTC CAWSKSTGYEQYF
TRBJ1-4 TRBV11-2 few - TGTGCCAGCAGCGGTTTTTCTGGAAAACTGTTTTTT CASSGFSGKLFF
TRBJ2-3 TRBV7-2 - TRBD2 TGTGCCAGCAGCTCCAGGACTAGAACAGATACGCAGTATTTT CASSSRTRTDTQYF
TRBJ2-3 TRBV5-6 - - TGTGCCAGCAGCGATCTACCCGGGCGGGGTAGATCAGATACGCAGTATTTT CASSDLPGRGRSDTQYF
TRBJ1-2 TRBV29-1 - TRBD1 TGCAGCGTCAGGGACAGGGAGCCCTATGGCTACACCTTC CSVRDREPYGYTF
TRBJ2-4 TRBV25-1 - - TGTGCCAGCAGTGTTCGGGACTCCGGACGGAACATTCAGTACTTC CASSVRDSGRNIQYF
TRBJ1-6 TRBV2 - - TGTGCCAGCACAGGAGGGGGGAGCACACCCCTCCACTTT CASTGGGSTPLHF
TRBJ1-5 TRBV18 - TRBD1 TGTGCCAGCTCCCCAGGGACAGTTACCATCTATAGCAATCAGCCCCAGCATTTT CASSPGTVTIYSNQPQHF
TRBJ2-6 TRBV5-1 - TRBD2 TGCGCCAGCTACGGGGGGGCTGGGGCCAACGTCCTGACTTTC CASYGGAGANVLTF
TRBJ1-1 TRBV7-2 - - TGTGCCAGCAGCTTAGTTGTGGGGTTCCGGGCTGAAGCTTTCTTT CASSLVVGFRAEAFF
TRBJ2-5 TRBV10-3 - TRBD1 TGTGCCACCAAAAGCAGGGACAGACAAGAGACCCAGTACTTC CATKSRDRQETQYF
TRBJ2-5 TRBV29-1 few - TGCAGCGAGCGAAGCGCCCAAGAGACCCAGTACTTC CSERSAQETQYF
TRBJ1-1 TRBV5-4 - TRBD1 TGTGCCAGCAGCTGGGACAGGGGGCAGACTGAAGCTTTCTTT CASSWDRGQTEAFF
TRBJ2-1 TRBV15 once - TGTGCCACCAGCAGATCGACCAATGAGCAGTTCTTC CATSRSTNEQFF
TRBJ1-6 TRBV7-7 - TRBD1 TGTGCCAGCAGCTCCGGGACAGGGGAAACACCCCTCCACTTT CASSSGTGETPLHF